This T cell receptor beta chain came from a study of beta chain features in type 1 diabetes. Broader study findings: Fewer insertions but more deletions were seen at VDJ junctions in type 1 diabetes patients. A moderate, significant TCRB CDR3 shortening appeared in type 1 diabetes across four CD4+ subsets.

Only one heparinised blood draw was taken per donor, and its volume averaged around 120 mL. This clone was observed a handful of times. Antigen unknown. At one of its ends the junction is not consistent with the germline gene, which may arise from a read error. This CDR3 contains 14 residues. Germline loops: CDR1 SGHAT, CDR2 FQNNGV. Reverse transcription of all isolated RNA meant that expressed TCRB transcripts were sequenced. An average of about 3.57 million reads was obtained for naive, central memory and regulatory T cell samples. Some clones are missing from TCRdb's copy, which holds only in-frame ones; the method was immunoSEQ multiplex PCR. The table shows roughly 150,000 clones, with roughly 9% occurring only once.

This receptor was taken from a woman in her 30s with type 1 diabetes. This chain joins TRBV11-2 and TRBJ2-3; 7 bases align to TRBD2. Material for sequencing was central memory CD4+ T cells from blood. The CDR3 sequence is CASSLGGSPDTQYF. In nucleotides, the CDR3 is TGTGCCAGCAGTTTAGGCGGGAGTCCTGATACGCAGTATTTT.